This TCR beta chain was profiled in a study of blood T cell repertoires in COVID-19. CDR3 length: 16 residues. Germline CDR1 is SQVTM and CDR2 is ANQGSEA. Between the trimmed V and J ends, which lost 6 bases and 2 bases, there was a span of 19 bases. In the authors' workflow: The assay estimated nucleated cells by amplifying reference gene primers. TCRdb's table, derived via immunoSEQ multiplex PCR, lists solely in-frame clones and lacks some. The V and J calls and clone size are taken from that table; D and trimming were inferred from the DNA. The sample has around 250,000 clones, roughly 84% seen once.

The receptor comes from a middle-aged woman who had recovered from COVID-19. The chain is built from TRBV29-1 and TRBJ1-4, with a possible D match to TRBD1 (6 bases). Material for sequencing was peripheral blood. Written as DNA, the CDR3 is TGCAGCGTATCTGGGGGCCCGGGACCGACTAATGAAAAACTGTTTTTT. Its protein is CSVSGGPGPTNEKLFF.